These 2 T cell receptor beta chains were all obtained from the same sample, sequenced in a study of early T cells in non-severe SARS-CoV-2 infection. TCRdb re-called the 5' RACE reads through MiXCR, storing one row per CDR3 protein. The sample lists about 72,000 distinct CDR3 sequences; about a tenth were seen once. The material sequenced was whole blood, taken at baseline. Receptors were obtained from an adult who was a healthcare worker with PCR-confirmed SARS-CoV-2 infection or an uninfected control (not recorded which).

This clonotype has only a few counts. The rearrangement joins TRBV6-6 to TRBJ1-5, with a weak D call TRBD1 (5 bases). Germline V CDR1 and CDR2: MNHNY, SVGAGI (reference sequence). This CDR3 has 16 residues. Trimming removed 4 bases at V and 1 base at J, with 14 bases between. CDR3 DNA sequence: TGTGCCAGCAGTTCCCAAGACAGACCCAGCAATCAGCCCCAGCATTTT. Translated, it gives CASSSQDRPSNQPQHF.

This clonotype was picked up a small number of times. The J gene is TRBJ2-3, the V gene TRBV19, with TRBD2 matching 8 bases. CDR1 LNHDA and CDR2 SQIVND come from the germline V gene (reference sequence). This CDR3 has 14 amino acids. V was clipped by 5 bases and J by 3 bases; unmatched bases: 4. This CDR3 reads CASSERGLTDTQYF. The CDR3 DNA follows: TGTGCCAGTAGTGAGCGGGGGTTGACAGATACGCAGTATTTT.